One sample yielded the 8 T cell receptor beta chains listed below, sequenced in a study of blood T cell repertoires in COVID-19. Profiled with immunoSEQ multiplex PCR; TCRdb holds only in-frame clones, not every one. Here the sample spans around 620,000 clones, approximately 90% being singletons. The material sequenced was peripheral blood. The receptors were gathered from a woman aged 18-29 years with acute or convalescent COVID-19.

This clone has just one count. The V and J genes are TRBV24-1 and TRBJ2-3; 7 bases are a match to TRBD2. The V gene end was trimmed by 3 bases and the J gene end by 2 bases; junction bases not matched to a gene: 4. The CDR3 is made up of 15 amino acids. Germline assignment: CDR1 KGHDR and CDR2 SFDVKD. The CDR3 here is CATSDGGGLTDTQYF. The CDR3 nucleotides read TGTGCCACCAGTGATGGGGGGGGTCTCACAGATACGCAGTATTTT.

A few counts support this clone. The chain carries TRBV9 and TRBJ2-5; 14 bases fit TRBD2. V shed 4 bases and J 4 bases; nucleotides not matched to a gene: 3. Germline V gives CDR1 SGDLS, CDR2 YYNGEE. CDR3 length: 15 residues. CDR3 nucleotides: TGTGCCAGCAGCCACGGGACTAGCGGGGGAGAGACCCAGTACTTC. This gives the protein CASSHGTSGGETQYF.

As to this clone: Other DNA sequences from this sample encode an identical CDR3 as well. This chain uses TRBV19 with TRBJ2-1; no definite D call. Germline CDR1 is LNHDA and CDR2 is SQIVND (reference sequence). This CDR3 has 12 residues. Trimming shortened V by 6 bases and J by 4 bases, and 7 bases separated the two germline ends. The CDR3 sequence: CASSPGYNEQFF. The CDR3, as DNA: TGTGCCAGTAGCCCAGGATACAATGAGCAGTTCTTC. Full variable domain (missing parts from reference TRBV19 and TRBJ2-1): DGGITQSPKYLFRKEGQNVTLSCEQNLNHDAMYWYRQDPGQGLRLIYYSQIVNDFQKGDIAEGYSVSREKKESFPLTVTSAQKNPTAFYLCASSPGYNEQFFGPGTRLTVL.

This chain uses TRBV4-1 with TRBJ1-2; D is uncertain. CDR3 length equals 14 residues. Trimming removed 0 bases at V and 8 bases at J, with 13 bases between. Germline CDR1 is MGHRA and CDR2 is YSYEKL. The CDR3 protein is CASSQDNYPGGYTF. Written as DNA, the CDR3 is TGCGCCAGCAGCCAAGATAATTACCCTGGCGGCTACACCTTC.

This clone came up a few times. The chain combines TRBV7-8 with TRBJ1-1, with 8 bases that match TRBD1. Germline CDR1 reads SGHVS; CDR2 reads FQNEAQ. The length of the CDR3 is 13 residues. Trimming at V came to 3 bases and at J to 4 bases, leaving 1 base not matched to a gene. Here the CDR3 reads CASSFDRGTEAFF. The CDR3 region has the DNA TGTGCCAGCAGCTTCGACAGGGGCACTGAAGCTTTCTTT. The variable domain in full, with the rest retrieved from reference TRBV7-8 and TRBJ1-1, is GAGVSQSPRYKVAKRGQDVALRCDPISGHVSLFWYQQALGQGPEFLTYFQNEAQLDKSGLPSDRFFAERPEGSVSTLKIQRTQQEDSAVYLCASSFDRGTEAFFGQGTRLTVV.

The chain uses TRBV5-8 and TRBJ1-6, with 11 nucleotides matching TRBD1. J lost 5 bases, V lost 5 bases, and 3 bases had no gene match. Germline V CDR1 and CDR2: SGHTS, YDEGEE. The CDR3 length is 15 residues. The DNA for the CDR3 is TGTGCCAGCAGTACGGACAGGGGGCATAATTCACCCCTCCACTTT. The encoded protein is CASSTDRGHNSPLHF.

This clone was observed a few times. The V gene is TRBV12-5, the J gene TRBJ2-3, with 12 bases aligning to TRBD1. Trimming took 6 bases from V and 5 from J; bases not matched to a gene: 6. Germline CDR1 is LGHNT and CDR2 is FRNRAP. CDR3 length: 15 amino acids. The CDR3 region is CASGSGQGARDTQYF. CDR3 DNA: TGTGCTAGTGGATCGGGACAGGGGGCTAGAGATACGCAGTATTTT.

The rearrangement joins TRBV28 to TRBJ1-2, with D maybe TRBD1 (5 bases). Trimming took off 4 bases at V and 4 bases at J, with 13 bases between the two ends. Germline V gene sequence: CDR1 MDHEN, CDR2 SYDVKM. The CDR3 loop spans 14 amino acids. The CDR3 bases are TGTGCCAGCAGTTCACCTACAGGATTCTATGGCTACACCTTC. Amino acid sequence: CASSSPTGFYGYTF.